This T cell receptor (beta chain) was recorded in a study of T cell changes during pregnancy in multiple sclerosis. Produced via immunoSEQ multiplex PCR; TCRdb's table is partial and in-frame only. Of around 68,000 clones in the sample, about nine tenths were seen once. Unmatched junction bases numbered 4, after V lost 8 bases and J lost 0 bases. Germline V gives CDR1 SNHLY, CDR2 FYNNEI. The CDR3 is made up of 13 amino acids. The V gene is TRBV2, the J gene TRBJ2-7; 7 nucleotides match TRBD2. Sequenced here: peripheral blood, sampled in the third trimester of pregnancy. The receptor was derived from a female donor with multiple sclerosis, enrolled in a pregnancy study. The CDR3 region has the DNA TGTGCCAGCGGGGGGGTTAGCTCCTACGAGCAGTACTTC. Translating gives CASGGVSSYEQYF.